These 2 T cell receptor beta chains came from one sample sequenced in a study of identical twins. TCRdb used MiXCR to reprocess the 5' RACE reads, holding one entry per CDR3 protein. The repertoire holds some 760,000 distinct CDR3 sequences, with around a sixth as singletons. The same data also went into a second study, on T cells expressing NK-cell markers.

The sequenced sample consisted of PBMCs. Receptor source: a woman aged 18-30 years in good health.

This clonotype was observed a few times. The rearrangement uses TRBV2 and TRBJ1-4; 9 positions agree with TRBD1. Per germline, CDR1 SNHLY and CDR2 FYNNEI. V trimming: 6 bases; J trimming: 8 bases; junction bases outside the gene matches: 7. This CDR3 spans 14 amino acids. The CDR3 sequence is CASRPTGGREKLFF. The CDR3 DNA reads TGTGCCAGCAGGCCGACAGGGGGAAGAGAAAAACTGTTTTTT. Variable domain in full (rest from reference TRBV2 and TRBJ1-4): EPEVTQTPSHQVTQMGQEVILRCVPISNHLYFYWYRQILGQKVEFLVSFYNNEISEKSEIFDDQFSVERPDGSNFTLKIRSTKLEDSAMYFCASRPTGGREKLFFGSGTQLSVL.

The V gene is TRBV9, the J gene TRBJ2-1; 7 nucleotides line up with TRBD2. V dropped 1 base and J dropped 6; count of bases not matched to a gene: 10. The CDR3 has 16 amino acids. CDR1 SGDLS and CDR2 YYNGEE come from the germline V gene. The CDR3 DNA follows: TGTGCCAGCAGCGTATGGTACGGGAGGACGCCCAATGAGCAGTTCTTC. Amino acid sequence: CASSVWYGRTPNEQFF.